This passage covers 18 T cell receptor beta chains from one sample sequenced in a study of vaccination effects on CD4 cells after COVID-19. Within the ViraFEST assay, antigen-specific CD4+ T cells underwent expansion with viral peptide pools prior to sequencing. The culture ran for 10 days before CD4+ T cells were isolated. Nucleocapsid antibodies stayed negative before and after vaccination, showing no earlier SARS-CoV-2 infection. Assay: immunoSEQ multiplex PCR; the TCRdb copy retains only in-frame clones and omits some. This table holds around 41,000 clones, roughly four fifths found once. The antigens for these receptors are not known. Sequenced material: CD4+ T cells from PBMCs cultured with SARS-CoV-2 spike peptides, taken before COVID-19 vaccination. The receptors stem from a human donor who received a COVID-19 vaccine.

The V gene is TRBV6-5, the J gene TRBJ1-1; weak D call: TRBD1 (5 bases). The CDR3 sequence is 13 residues long. Looked up from germline, CDR1 is MNHEY and CDR2 is SVGAGI. Trimming left V 6 bases short and J 2 bases short, with 10 bases between. CDR3 bases: TGTGCCAGCAGGTGGACACTTAACACTGAAGCTTTCTTT. It translates to CASRWTLNTEAFF.

V usage is TRBV24-1 and J usage is TRBJ2-5, with D perhaps matching TRBD1 (6 bases). Looked up from germline, CDR1 is KGHDR and CDR2 is SFDVKD. The CDR3 totals 17 residues. Trimming took off 2 bases at V and 5 bases at J, with 20 bases between the two ends. The CDR3 spells CATSDSTGTTAWETQYF. The CDR3 DNA reads as TGTGCCACCAGTGATTCGACAGGAACGACGGCGTGGGAGACCCAGTACTTC.

In its sample, this clone was seen a few times. The CDR3, as DNA: TGCGCCAGCAGCCGGGCCCCGGGACAGGGGGCCGATAATTCACCCCTCCACTTT. Residues: CASSRAPGQGADNSPLHF. The chain joins TRBV5-1 to TRBJ1-6, with TRBD1 matching 12 bases. This CDR3 region has 18 residues. The V and J ends lost 4 bases and 5 bases, in that order; junction bases with no gene match: 10. Germline values: CDR1 SGHRS, CDR2 YFSETQ.

The genes are TRBV6-5 and TRBJ2-3; tentative D call: TRBD2 (5 bases). Germline CDR1 MNHEY, CDR2 SVGAGI. V lost 4 bases and J lost 2, with 13 bases in between. The CDR3 totals 15 residues. The chain's CDR3 is CASSLTEGLTDTQYF. DNA of the CDR3: TGTGCCAGCAGTTTAACAGAAGGACTCACAGATACGCAGTATTTT.

The V gene is TRBV18, the J gene TRBJ1-1, with D uncertain. Germline V CDR1 and CDR2: KGHSH, LQKENI. V lost 3 bases, J lost 1 base, and 6 bases lay in between. The length of the CDR3 is 13 residues. This chain's CDR3 is CASSPDGNTEAFF. CDR3 DNA: TGTGCCAGCTCACCGGACGGGAACACTGAAGCTTTCTTT.

The chain recombines TRBV7-2 with TRBJ2-7, with unresolved D. The V end was cut by 1 base, the J end by 6 bases, with 7 bases between. Per the germline V gene, CDR1 is SGHTA and CDR2 is FQGNSA. The CDR3 spans 12 residues. DNA for the CDR3: TGTGCCAGCAGCTTAGACTGGGGCGAGCAGTACGTC. As protein: CASSLDWGEQYV.

The chain employs TRBV6-1 and TRBJ2-2; D is perhaps TRBD1 (6 bases). The CDR3 totals 16 residues. Between the trimmed V and J ends, which lost 3 bases and 6 bases, there was a span of 17 bases. Germline lookup yields CDR1 MNHNS and CDR2 SASEGT. The CDR3 here is CASSDGQRLSSGELFF. DNA of the CDR3: TGTGCCAGCAGTGACGGACAGCGGTTATCTTCCGGGGAGCTGTTTTTT.

The V and J genes are TRBV19 and TRBJ2-4, with 14 bases lining up with TRBD2. Germline V lookup: CDR1 LNHDA, CDR2 SQIVND (reference sequence). The CDR3 length is 19 residues. V was pared by 2 bases and J by 2 bases, with 8 bases of the junction left unmatched. CDR3 sequence: CASSIKGLAGAKTKNIQYF. The DNA of the CDR3 is TGTGCCAGTAGTATAAAGGGACTAGCGGGGGCCAAAACCAAAAACATTCAGTACTTC.

V is TRBV15 and J is TRBJ2-3; 10 bases are a match to TRBD2. The germline V gene has CDR1 LNHNV and CDR2 YYDKDF (reference sequence). V was clipped by 2 bases and J by 4 bases; unmatched bases: 12. CDR3 length: 18 amino acids. The CDR3 here is CATSRNLAGAPGADTQYF. In nucleotides, the CDR3 is TGTGCCACCAGCAGAAACCTAGCGGGGGCCCCGGGGGCAGATACGCAGTATTTT.

DNA of the CDR3: TGCAGTGCTAGTCCTACCCCGGGACTCGGGCAAGAGACCCAGTACTTC. It translates to CSASPTPGLGQETQYF. V is TRBV20-1 and J is TRBJ2-5, with D possibly TRBD2 on 6 matching bases. Germline-derived CDR1 and CDR2 are DFQATT and SNEGSKA (reference sequence). Deletions cut 3 bases from V and 2 bases from J, with 19 bases between. This CDR3 has 16 amino acids.

This chain links TRBV24-1 with TRBJ2-2; perhaps TRBD1 as D (6 bases). This CDR3 has 19 amino acids. Trimming shortened V by 1 base and J by 8 bases, and 25 bases separated the two germline ends. Looked up from germline, CDR1 is KGHDR and CDR2 is SFDVKD. CDR3 loop: CATSDFLGAYREGIGELFF. The CDR3 DNA follows: TGTGCCACCAGTGATTTCCTCGGGGCCTACAGGGAAGGAATTGGGGAGCTGTTTTTT.

In DNA, the CDR3 is TGTGCCAGCAGCTTGGGCGGGGGGTTACGCGAGCAGTTCTTC. Translating gives CASSLGGGLREQFF. The chain links TRBV5-8 to TRBJ2-1; the match to TRBD2 covers 8 bases. V gave up 0 bases and J gave up 10 bases; unmatched junction bases: 6. This CDR3 has 14 amino acids. Germline V gives CDR1 SGHTS, CDR2 YDEGEE.

V is TRBV18 and J is TRBJ1-4; the D gene is possibly TRBD1 (6 bases). V lost 3 bases and J lost 7, with 18 bases in between. Germline CDR1 KGHSH, CDR2 LQKENI. This CDR3 comprises 16 residues. In DNA form, the CDR3 reads TGTGCCAGCTCACCCCTACAAACAGGGTCAGGTGAAAAACTGTTTTTT. As protein: CASSPLQTGSGEKLFF.

The rearrangement joins TRBV4-3 to TRBJ2-1; D remains unclear. Germline V lookup: CDR1 LGHNA, CDR2 YSLEER. Trimming shortened V by 1 base and J by 8 bases, and 12 bases separated the two germline ends. The CDR3 is made up of 14 amino acids. The CDR3, as DNA: TGCGCCAGCAGCCAAGCAAGGCTCCTGGATGAGCAGTTCTTC. Translating it yields CASSQARLLDEQFF.

The chain carries TRBV9 and TRBJ2-2; 10 bases align to TRBD1. Looked up from germline, CDR1 is SGDLS and CDR2 is YYNGEE. The J segment lost 0 bases and the V segment lost 3 bases, leaving 8 bases of the junction unmatched. This CDR3 spans 18 amino acids. DNA of the CDR3: TGTGCCAGCAGCGCAAGGGACAGGGGACCAGCGAACACCGGGGAGCTGTTTTTT. Residues: CASSARDRGPANTGELFF.

J is TRBJ2-1 and V is TRBV5-4; D gene ambiguous. The CDR3 is made up of 13 amino acids. The V gene's germline CDR1 is SGHNT and CDR2 YYREEE (reference sequence). V shed 3 bases and J shed 7 bases, with 11 bases lying between them. DNA for the CDR3: TGTGCCAGCAGCTCTCTCTTGGTGAATGAGCAGTTCTTC. As protein: CASSSLLVNEQFF.

This chain links TRBV10-2 with TRBJ2-7, with no clear D. CDR1 and CDR2 (germline): WSHSY, SAAADI. V gave up 8 bases and J gave up 4 bases, with 3 bases separating them. There are 9 residues in the CDR3. This CDR3 is CASPYEQYV. CDR3 DNA sequence: TGCGCCAGCCCTTACGAGCAGTACGTC.

The V call is TRBV7-9, the J call TRBJ2-2; 10 bases agree with TRBD1. Germline trimming cut 4 bases from V and 6 bases from J; bases unmatched to any gene: 14. Germline V gene sequence: CDR1 SEHNR, CDR2 FQNEAQ (reference sequence). This CDR3 has 18 amino acids. CDR3 in DNA: TGTGCCAGCAGCTCAATCTTAGGGGACAGGGGTGTCTCCGGGGAGCTGTTTTTT. As protein: CASSSILGDRGVSGELFF. The whole variable domain, remainder taken from reference TRBV7-9 and TRBJ2-2, is DTGVSQNPRHKITKRGQNVTFRCDPISEHNRLYWYRQTLGQGPEFLTYFQNEAQLEKSRLLSDRFSAERPKGSFSTLEIQRTEQGDSAMYLCASSSILGDRGVSGELFFGEGSRLTVL.